These T cell receptor beta chains were read from a single sample in a study of radiotherapy plus CTLA-4 blockade in lung cancer. The method was immunoSEQ multiplex PCR; TCRdb's version includes in-frame clones alone and lacks a portion of them. The profile shows about 45,000 clones, 60% to 80% of them singletons. The sample was peripheral blood, taken from a patient treated with radiotherapy plus ipilimumab. The receptor source for this set is a human donor with non-small cell lung cancer who had stable disease on radiotherapy plus ipilimumab. Each CDR3 is given with its conserved first and last residue. A D gene is named only where the DNA matches it firmly. Not every row has a clone size; where given, it reads once, few, many or a size class.

D gene	V gene	clone size	CDR3 length	J gene	CDR3 protein	CDR3 DNA
-	TRBV7-6	-	14	TRBJ2-7	CASSPAPGFREQYF	TGTGCCAGCAGCCCCGCCCCAGGGTTTCGCGAGCAGTACTTC
-	TRBV7-2	-	12	TRBJ2-5	CASSLQGVGQYF	TGTGCCAGCAGCTTGCAAGGGGTCGGCCAGTACTTC
TRBD1	TRBV5-1	-	15	TRBJ1-1	CASSSRQGMNTEAFF	TGCGCCAGCAGCTCCAGACAGGGCATGAACACTGAAGCTTTCTTT
-	TRBV9	-	14	TRBJ2-1	CASSVGKGSDEQFF	TGTGCCAGCAGCGTAGGTAAGGGTAGCGATGAGCAGTTCTTC
TRBD1	TRBV6-5	-	14	TRBJ1-1	CASSYAAGGTEAFF	TGTGCCAGCAGTTACGCGGCAGGGGGCACTGAAGCTTTCTTT
TRBD1	TRBV15	-	16	TRBJ1-6	CATSRGRDRAFSPLHF	TGTGCCACCAGCAGGGGGAGGGACAGGGCTTTTTCACCCCTCCACTTT
-	TRBV28	-	14	TRBJ2-2	CASRSGQNTGELFF	TGTGCCAGCAGGAGCGGACAGAACACCGGGGAGCTGTTTTTT
TRBD1	TRBV4-1	-	16	TRBJ1-2	CASSQPRQGKSYGYTF	TGCGCCAGCAGCCAACCGCGACAGGGGAAATCGTATGGCTACACCTTC
-	TRBV7-6	few	14	TRBJ1-2	CASSLVGGRYGYTF	TGTGCCAGCAGTTTAGTAGGCGGGCGCTATGGCTACACCTTC
-	TRBV28	-	17	TRBJ2-3	CASSLNTRATSTDTQYF	TGTGCCAGCAGCTTAAACACCCGCGCTACTAGCACAGATACGCAGTATTTT
-	TRBV5-1	-	15	TRBJ2-2	CASSSRRQGVGELFF	TGCGCCAGCAGCTCCCGACGGCAAGGGGTCGGGGAGCTGTTTTTT
-	TRBV7-7	-	14	TRBJ2-5	CASSPNRGGETQYF	TGTGCCAGCTCCCCGAACAGGGGGGGAGAGACCCAGTACTTC
TRBD1	TRBV18	-	16	TRBJ2-3	CASSPPSRGRTDTQYF	TGTGCCAGCTCACCCCCAAGCAGGGGGCGCACAGATACGCAGTATTTT
-	TRBV7-8	-	13	TRBJ1-2	CASSLGSSSGYTF	TGTGCCAGCAGCTTGGGCTCGTCTAGTGGCTACACCTTC
TRBD1	TRBV18	-	15	TRBJ1-2	CASSPMTGERYGYTF	TGTGCCAGCTCACCAATGACAGGGGAGAGATATGGCTACACCTTC
-	TRBV6-1	-	17	TRBJ1-4	CASSEGDGGRMTEKLFF	TGTGCCAGCAGTGAAGGAGACGGGGGGCGCATGACAGAAAAACTGTTTTTT
TRBD1	TRBV12-5	-	14	TRBJ1-1	CASGRDSSNTEAFF	TGTGCTAGTGGTCGGGACAGCTCGAACACTGAAGCTTTCTTT
TRBD1	TRBV2	-	14	TRBJ1-1	CASSETGVGTEAFF	TGTGCCAGCAGTGAGACAGGGGTAGGCACTGAAGCTTTCTTT
-	TRBV19	few	12	TRBJ1-2	CASSGRAYGYTF	TGTGCCAGTAGCGGACGGGCCTATGGCTACACCTTC
TRBD1	TRBV10-3	-	15	TRBJ1-1	CAISDWDRVRPEAFF	TGTGCCATCAGTGATTGGGACAGGGTGAGGCCTGAAGCTTTCTTT
TRBD1	TRBV7-6	-	14	TRBJ1-6	CASSPRTGLSPLHF	TGTGCCAGCAGCCCTAGGACAGGGTTGTCACCCCTCCACTTT
TRBD1	TRBV28	-	13	TRBJ1-2	CASSSGQGWGYTF	TGTGCCAGCAGTTCCGGACAGGGCTGGGGCTACACCTTC
-	TRBV10-1	-	15	TRBJ2-7	CASSVGVRGPYEQYF	TGCGCCAGCAGTGTAGGTGTCCGAGGTCCTTACGAGCAGTACTTC
TRBD1	TRBV18	-	15	TRBJ2-5	CASSPLKGQQETQYF	TGTGCCAGCTCACCGTTAAAGGGACAGCAAGAGACCCAGTACTTC
-	TRBV6-5	once	13	TRBJ1-1	CASSYGGNTEAFF	TGTGCCAGCAGTTACGGAGGGAACACTGAAGCTTTCTTT
TRBD1	TRBV5-1	-	13	TRBJ2-4	CASSYRDSNIQYF	TGCGCCAGCAGCTACCGGGACAGTAACATTCAGTACTTC
-	TRBV4-3	-	15	TRBJ2-3	CASSQDGGSTDTQYF	TGCGCCAGCAGCCAAGACGGGGGCAGCACAGATACGCAGTATTTT
-	TRBV18	-	16	TRBJ1-1	CASSQNSLNMNTEAFF	TGTGCCAGCTCACAAAACAGTTTAAACATGAACACTGAAGCTTTCTTT
-	TRBV6-6	once	12	TRBJ2-5	CASRPGGETQYF	TGTGCCAGCAGACCCGGAGGGGAGACCCAGTACTTC
-	TRBV6-5	few	12	TRBJ1-1	CASSSVNTEAFF	TGTGCCAGCAGTTCCGTGAACACTGAAGCTTTCTTT
-	TRBV6-6	-	16	TRBJ1-2	CASSALRQDKNYGYTF	TGTGCCAGCAGTGCCCTCAGACAGGATAAAAACTATGGCTACACCTTC
-	TRBV5-4	-	15	TRBJ2-3	CASSLTDFHTDTQYF	TGTGCCAGCAGCTTGACCGACTTCCACACAGATACGCAGTATTTT
-	TRBV7-2	-	14	TRBJ1-3	CASSSGLSGNTIYF	TGTGCCAGCAGCTCCGGGCTCTCTGGAAACACCATATATTTT
-	TRBV2	-	15	TRBJ1-5	CASSRPSGPNQPQHF	TGTGCCAGCAGCCGACCCTCTGGGCCCAATCAGCCCCAGCATTTT